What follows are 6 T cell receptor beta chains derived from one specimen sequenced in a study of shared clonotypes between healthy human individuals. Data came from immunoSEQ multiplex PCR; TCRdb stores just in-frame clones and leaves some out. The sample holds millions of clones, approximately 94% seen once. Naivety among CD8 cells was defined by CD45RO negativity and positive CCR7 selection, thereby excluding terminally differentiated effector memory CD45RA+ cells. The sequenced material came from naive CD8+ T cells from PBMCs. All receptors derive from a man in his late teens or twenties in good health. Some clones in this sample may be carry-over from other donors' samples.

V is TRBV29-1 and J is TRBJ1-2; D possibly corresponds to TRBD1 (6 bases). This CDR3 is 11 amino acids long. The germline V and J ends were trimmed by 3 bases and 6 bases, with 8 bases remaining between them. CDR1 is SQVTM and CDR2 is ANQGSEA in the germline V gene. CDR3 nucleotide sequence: TGCAGCGTTGATACAGGGAATGGCTACACCTTC. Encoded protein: CSVDTGNGYTF.

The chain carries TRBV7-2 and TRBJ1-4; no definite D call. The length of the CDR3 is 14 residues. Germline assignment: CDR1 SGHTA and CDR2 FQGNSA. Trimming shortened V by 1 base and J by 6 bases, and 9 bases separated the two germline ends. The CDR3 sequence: CASSLVFSDEKLFF. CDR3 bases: TGTGCCAGCAGCTTAGTTTTCTCCGATGAAAAACTGTTTTTT.

CDR3 sequence: CASSEGNQPQHF. The DNA of the CDR3 is TGCGCCAGCAGCGAAGGGAATCAGCCCCAGCATTTT. The chain carries TRBV4-1 and TRBJ1-5; D gene unclear. CDR1 is MGHRA, CDR2 YSYEKL, per germline. With 5 bases removed from V and 4 bases from J, the gap between germline ends came to 6 bases. The CDR3 consists of 12 residues.

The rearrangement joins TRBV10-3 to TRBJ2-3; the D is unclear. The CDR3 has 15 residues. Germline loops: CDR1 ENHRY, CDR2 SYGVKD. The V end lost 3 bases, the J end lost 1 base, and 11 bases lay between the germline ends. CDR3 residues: CAISDLAVGTDTQYF. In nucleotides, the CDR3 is TGTGCCATCAGTGATCTGGCGGTGGGCACAGATACGCAGTATTTT.

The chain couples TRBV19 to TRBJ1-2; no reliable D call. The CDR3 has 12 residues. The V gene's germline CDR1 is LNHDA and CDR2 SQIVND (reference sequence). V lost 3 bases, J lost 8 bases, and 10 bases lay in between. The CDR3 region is CASSIPGPGYTF. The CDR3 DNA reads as TGTGCCAGTAGTATCCCCGGGCCCGGCTACACCTTC.

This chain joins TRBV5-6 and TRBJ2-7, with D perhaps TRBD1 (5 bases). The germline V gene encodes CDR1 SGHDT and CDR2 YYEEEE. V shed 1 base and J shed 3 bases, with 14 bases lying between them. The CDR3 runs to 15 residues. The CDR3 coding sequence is TGTGCCAGCAGCTTGTGGGGCACGAAGAACTACGAGCAGTACTTC. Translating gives CASSLWGTKNYEQYF. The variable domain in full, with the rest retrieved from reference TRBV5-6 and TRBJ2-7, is DAGVTQSPTHLIKTRGQQVTLRCSPKSGHDTVSWYQQALGQGPQFIFQYYEEEERQRGNFPDRFSGHQFPNYSSELNVNALLLGDSALYLCASSLWGTKNYEQYFGPGTRLTVT.